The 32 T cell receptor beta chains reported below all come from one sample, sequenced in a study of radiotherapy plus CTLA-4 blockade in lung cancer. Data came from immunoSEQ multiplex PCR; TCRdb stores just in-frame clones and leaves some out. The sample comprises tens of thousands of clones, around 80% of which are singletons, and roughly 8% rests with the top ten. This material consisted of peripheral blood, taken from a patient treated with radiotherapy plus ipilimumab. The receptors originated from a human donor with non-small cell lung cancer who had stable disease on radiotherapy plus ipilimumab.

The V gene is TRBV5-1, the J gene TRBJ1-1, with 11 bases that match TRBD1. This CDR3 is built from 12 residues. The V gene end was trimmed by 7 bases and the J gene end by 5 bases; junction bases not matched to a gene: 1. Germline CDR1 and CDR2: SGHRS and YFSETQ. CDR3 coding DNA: TGCGCCAGCGGGACAGGGGGGACTGAAGCTTTCTTT. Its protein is CASGTGGTEAFF.

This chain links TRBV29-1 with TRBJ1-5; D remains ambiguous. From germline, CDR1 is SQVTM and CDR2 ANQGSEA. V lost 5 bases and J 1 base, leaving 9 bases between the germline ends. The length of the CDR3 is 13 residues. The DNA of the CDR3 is TGCAGCGTTCTGGGCCAGAGCAATCAGCCCCAGCATTTT. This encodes CSVLGQSNQPQHF.

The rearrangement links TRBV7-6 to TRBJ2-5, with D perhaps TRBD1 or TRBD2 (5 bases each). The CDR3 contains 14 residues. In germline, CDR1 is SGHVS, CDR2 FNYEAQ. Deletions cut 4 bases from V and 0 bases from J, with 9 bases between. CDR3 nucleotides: TGTGCCAGCAGCTCAGGGACGTACCAAGAGACCCAGTACTTC. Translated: CASSSGTYQETQYF.

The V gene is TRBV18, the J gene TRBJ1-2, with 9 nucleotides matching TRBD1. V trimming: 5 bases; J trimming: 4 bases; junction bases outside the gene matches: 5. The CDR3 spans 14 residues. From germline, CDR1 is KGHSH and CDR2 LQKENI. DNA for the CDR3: TGTGCCAGCTCATTGGGACAGGGCTCCTATGGCTACACCTTC. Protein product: CASSLGQGSYGYTF. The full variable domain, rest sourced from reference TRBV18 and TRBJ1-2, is NAGVMQNPRHLVRRRGQEARLRCSPMKGHSHVYWYRQLPEEGLKFMVYLQKENIIDESGMPKERFSAEFPKEGPSILRIQQVVRGDSAAYFCASSLGQGSYGYTFGSGTRLTVV.

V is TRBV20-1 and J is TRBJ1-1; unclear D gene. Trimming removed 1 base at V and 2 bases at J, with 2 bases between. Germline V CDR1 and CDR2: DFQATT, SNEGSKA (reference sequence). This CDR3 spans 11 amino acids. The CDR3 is CSARVNTEAFF. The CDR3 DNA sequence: TGCAGTGCTAGAGTAAACACTGAAGCTTTCTTT.

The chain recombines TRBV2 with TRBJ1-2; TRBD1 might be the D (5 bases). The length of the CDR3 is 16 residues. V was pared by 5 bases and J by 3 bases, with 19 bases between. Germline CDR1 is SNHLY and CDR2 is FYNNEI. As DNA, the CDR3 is TGTGCCAGCAGTAAGGATCCCAGGGTAACCGACTATGGCTACACCTTC. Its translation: CASSKDPRVTDYGYTF.

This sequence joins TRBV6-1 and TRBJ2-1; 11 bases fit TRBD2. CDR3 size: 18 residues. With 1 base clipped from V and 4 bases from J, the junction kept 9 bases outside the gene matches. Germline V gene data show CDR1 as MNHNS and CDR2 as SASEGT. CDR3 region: CASSEGLAGGYGYNEQFF. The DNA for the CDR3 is TGTGCCAGCAGTGAAGGGTTAGCGGGGGGGTATGGTTACAATGAGCAGTTCTTC.

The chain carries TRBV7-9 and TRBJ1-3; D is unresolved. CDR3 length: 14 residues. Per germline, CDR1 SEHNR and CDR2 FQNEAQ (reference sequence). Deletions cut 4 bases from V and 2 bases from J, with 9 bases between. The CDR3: CASSSAMTGNTIYF. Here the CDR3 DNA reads TGTGCCAGCAGCTCCGCGATGACTGGAAACACCATATATTTT.

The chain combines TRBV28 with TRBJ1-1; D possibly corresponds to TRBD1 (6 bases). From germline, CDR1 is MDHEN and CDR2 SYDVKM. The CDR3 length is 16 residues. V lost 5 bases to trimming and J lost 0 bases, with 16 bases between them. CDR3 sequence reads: CASSTARTVMNTEAFF. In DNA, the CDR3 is TGTGCCAGCAGTACCGCTCGGACAGTAATGAACACTGAAGCTTTCTTT.

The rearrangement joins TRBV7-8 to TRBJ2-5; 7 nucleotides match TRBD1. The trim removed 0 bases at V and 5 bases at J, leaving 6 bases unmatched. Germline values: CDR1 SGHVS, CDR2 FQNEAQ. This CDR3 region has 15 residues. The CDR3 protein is CASSLARGLGETQYF. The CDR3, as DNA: TGTGCCAGCAGCTTAGCGAGGGGGCTGGGGGAGACCCAGTACTTC.

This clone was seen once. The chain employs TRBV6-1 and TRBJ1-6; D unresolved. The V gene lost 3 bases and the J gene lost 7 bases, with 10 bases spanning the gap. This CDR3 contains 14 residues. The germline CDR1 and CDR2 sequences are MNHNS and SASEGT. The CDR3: CASSDESENSPLHF. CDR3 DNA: TGTGCCAGCAGTGACGAGAGCGAGAATTCACCCCTCCACTTT.

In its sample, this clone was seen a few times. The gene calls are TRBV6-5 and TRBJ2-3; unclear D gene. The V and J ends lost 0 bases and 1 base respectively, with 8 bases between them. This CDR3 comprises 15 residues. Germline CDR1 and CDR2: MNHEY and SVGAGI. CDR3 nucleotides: TGTGCCAGCAGTTACTCATATCGGGGCACAGATACGCAGTATTTT. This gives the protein CASSYSYRGTDTQYF.

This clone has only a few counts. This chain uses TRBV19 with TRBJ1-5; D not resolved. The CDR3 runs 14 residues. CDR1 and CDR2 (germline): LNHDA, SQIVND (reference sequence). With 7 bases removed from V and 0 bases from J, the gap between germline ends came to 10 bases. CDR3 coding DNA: TGTGCCAGTACCGTACACCTTAGCAATCAGCCCCAGCATTTT. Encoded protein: CASTVHLSNQPQHF.

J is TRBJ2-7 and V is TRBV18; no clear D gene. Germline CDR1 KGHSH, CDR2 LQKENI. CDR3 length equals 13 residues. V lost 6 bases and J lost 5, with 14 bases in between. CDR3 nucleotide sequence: TGTGCCAGCTCTCTCCATAAAAACGACGAGCAGTACGTC. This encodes CASSLHKNDEQYV.

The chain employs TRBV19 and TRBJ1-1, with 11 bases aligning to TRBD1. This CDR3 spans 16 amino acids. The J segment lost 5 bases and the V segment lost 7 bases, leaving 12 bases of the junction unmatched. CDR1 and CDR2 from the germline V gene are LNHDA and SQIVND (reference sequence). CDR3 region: CASIHGQGAAGTEAFF. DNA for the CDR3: TGTGCCAGTATCCATGGACAGGGGGCAGCAGGGACTGAAGCTTTCTTT.

This CDR3 is CASSPLGGRLAKNIQYF. CDR3 nucleotides: TGTGCCAGCAGCCCCTTAGGGGGGCGGCTAGCCAAAAACATTCAGTACTTC. The genes are TRBV14 and TRBJ2-4, with D perhaps assigned TRBD1 or TRBD2 (6 bases each). The CDR3 is 17 amino acids. CDR1 SGHDN and CDR2 FVKESK come from the germline V gene. Deletions cut 4 bases from V and 0 bases from J, with 16 bases between.

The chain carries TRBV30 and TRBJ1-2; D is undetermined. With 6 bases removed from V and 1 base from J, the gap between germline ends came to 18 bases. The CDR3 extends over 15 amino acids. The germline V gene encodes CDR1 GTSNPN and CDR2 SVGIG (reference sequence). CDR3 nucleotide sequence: TGTGCCTGCTTTCTCCTGTGGGCGGATAACTATGGCTACACCTTC. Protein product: CACFLLWADNYGYTF.

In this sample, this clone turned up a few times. The DNA for the CDR3 is TGTGCCAGCAGCACCGGACTAGCGGGGGGGATGGGCAATGAGCAGTTCTTC. Its protein product is CASSTGLAGGMGNEQFF. The chain is built from TRBV9 and TRBJ2-1; 15 nucleotides agree with TRBD2. After removal of 4 bases from V and 6 bases from J, the junction contained 8 bases not matched to a gene. Germline assignment: CDR1 SGDLS and CDR2 YYNGEE. CDR3 length: 17 residues.

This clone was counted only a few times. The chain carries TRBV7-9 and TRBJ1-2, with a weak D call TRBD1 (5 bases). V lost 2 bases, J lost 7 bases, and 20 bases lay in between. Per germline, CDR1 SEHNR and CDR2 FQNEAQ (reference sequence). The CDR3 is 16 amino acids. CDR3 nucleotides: TGTGCCAGCAGCTTACAGGGCCGGGTGAGTGGCCTTGGCTACACCTTC. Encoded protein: CASSLQGRVSGLGYTF.

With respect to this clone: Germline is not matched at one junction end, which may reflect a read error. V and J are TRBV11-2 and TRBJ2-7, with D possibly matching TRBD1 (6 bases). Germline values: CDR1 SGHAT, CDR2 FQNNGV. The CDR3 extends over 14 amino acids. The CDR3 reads CASSLELGHYEQYF. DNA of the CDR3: TGTGCCAGCAGCCTAGAGTTGGGACACTACGAGCAGTACTTC.

The CDR3 region has the DNA TGTGCCTGGAGTGCCCGCCGTAGAGGAGGCTTGGGCAATCAGCCCCAGCATTTT. Protein sequence: CAWSARRRGGLGNQPQHF. The genes are TRBV30 and TRBJ1-5; D is unclear. V gave up 1 base and J gave up 2 bases, with 21 bases separating them. In germline, CDR1 is GTSNPN, CDR2 SVGIG (reference sequence). The CDR3 has 18 residues.

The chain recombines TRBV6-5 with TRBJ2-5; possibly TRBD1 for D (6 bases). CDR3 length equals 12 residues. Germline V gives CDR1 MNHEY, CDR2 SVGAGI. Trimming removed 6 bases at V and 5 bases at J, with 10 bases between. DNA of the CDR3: TGTGCCAGCAGACAGGGAAGTGAGACCCAGTACTTC. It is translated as CASRQGSETQYF.

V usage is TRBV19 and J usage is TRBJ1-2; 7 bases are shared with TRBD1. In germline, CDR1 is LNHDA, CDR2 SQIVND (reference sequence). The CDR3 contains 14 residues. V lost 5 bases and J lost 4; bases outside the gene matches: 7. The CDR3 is CASSGQASFYGYTF. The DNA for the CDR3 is TGTGCCAGTAGTGGACAGGCGTCTTTCTATGGCTACACCTTC.

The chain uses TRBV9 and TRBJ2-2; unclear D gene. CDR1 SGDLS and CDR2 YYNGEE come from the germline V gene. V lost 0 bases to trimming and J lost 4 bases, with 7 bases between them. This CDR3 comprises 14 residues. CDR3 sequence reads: CASSVAGITGELFF. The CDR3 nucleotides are TGTGCCAGCAGCGTAGCTGGGATCACCGGGGAGCTGTTTTTT.

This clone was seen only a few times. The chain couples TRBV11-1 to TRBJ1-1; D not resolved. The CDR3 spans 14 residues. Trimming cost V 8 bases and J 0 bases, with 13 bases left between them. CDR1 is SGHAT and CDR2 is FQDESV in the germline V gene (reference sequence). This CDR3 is CASGSGRMNTEAFF. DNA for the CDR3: TGTGCCAGCGGGAGTGGAAGGATGAACACTGAAGCTTTCTTT.

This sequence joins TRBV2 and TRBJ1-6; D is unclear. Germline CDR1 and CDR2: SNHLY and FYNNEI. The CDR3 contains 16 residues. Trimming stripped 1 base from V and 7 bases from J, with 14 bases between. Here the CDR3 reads CASSEVPLPRNSPLHF. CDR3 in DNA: TGTGCCAGCAGTGAAGTCCCCCTACCGCGGAATTCACCCCTCCACTTT.

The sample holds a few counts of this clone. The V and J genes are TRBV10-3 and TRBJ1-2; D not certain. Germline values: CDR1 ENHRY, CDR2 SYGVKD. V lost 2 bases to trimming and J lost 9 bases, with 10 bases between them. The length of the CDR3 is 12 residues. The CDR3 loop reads CAISEVKARYTF. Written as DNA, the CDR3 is TGTGCCATCAGTGAGGTAAAGGCCCGCTACACCTTC.

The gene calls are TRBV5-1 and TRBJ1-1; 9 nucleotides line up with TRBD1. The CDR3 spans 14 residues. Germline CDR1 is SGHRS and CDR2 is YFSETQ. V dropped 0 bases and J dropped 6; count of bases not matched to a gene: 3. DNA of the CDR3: TGCGCCAGCAGCTTGGGGACAGGGGTCCCTGAAGCTTTCTTT. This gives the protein CASSLGTGVPEAFF.

CDR3 sequence reads: CASSVVGESTDTQYF. The CDR3 nucleotides are TGTGCCAGCAGCGTAGTGGGGGAAAGCACAGATACGCAGTATTTT. The chain employs TRBV9 and TRBJ2-3; D tentatively reads TRBD1 or TRBD2 (5 bases each). CDR1 is SGDLS, CDR2 YYNGEE, per germline. Between the trimmed V and J ends, which lost 0 bases and 0 bases, there was a span of 8 bases. This CDR3 is 15 amino acids long.

CDR3 nucleotides: TGTGCCAGCTCACTACAGGGCGTCAACTCTGGAAACACCATATATTTT. As protein: CASSLQGVNSGNTIYF. V is TRBV18 and J is TRBJ1-3; the D gene is possibly TRBD1 (6 bases). Germline assignment: CDR1 KGHSH and CDR2 LQKENI. The CDR3 runs to 16 residues. V gave up 4 bases and J gave up 0 bases, with 13 bases separating them. Filled out from reference TRBV18 and TRBJ1-3, the complete variable domain reads NAGVMQNPRHLVRRRGQEARLRCSPMKGHSHVYWYRQLPEEGLKFMVYLQKENIIDESGMPKERFSAEFPKEGPSILRIQQVVRGDSAAYFCASSLQGVNSGNTIYFGEGSWLTVV.

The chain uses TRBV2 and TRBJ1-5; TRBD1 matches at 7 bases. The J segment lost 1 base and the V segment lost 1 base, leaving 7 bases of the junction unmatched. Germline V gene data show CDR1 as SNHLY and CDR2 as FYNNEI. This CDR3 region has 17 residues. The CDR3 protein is CASSEGTGTASNQPQHF. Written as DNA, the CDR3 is TGTGCCAGCAGTGAAGGGACCGGGACAGCGAGCAATCAGCCCCAGCATTTT. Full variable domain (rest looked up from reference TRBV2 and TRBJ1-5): EPEVTQTPSHQVTQMGQEVILRCVPISNHLYFYWYRQILGQKVEFLVSFYNNEISEKSEIFDDQFSVERPDGSNFTLKIRSTKLEDSAMYFCASSEGTGTASNQPQHFGDGTRLSIL.

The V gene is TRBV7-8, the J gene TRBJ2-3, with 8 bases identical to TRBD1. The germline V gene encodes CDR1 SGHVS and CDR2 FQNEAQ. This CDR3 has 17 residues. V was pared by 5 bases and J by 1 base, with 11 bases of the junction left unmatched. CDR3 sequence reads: CASSPLRDRRRTDTQYF. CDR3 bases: TGTGCCAGCAGCCCTCTCCGGGACAGGCGTCGCACAGATACGCAGTATTTT.